This T cell receptor (beta chain) originates from a study of T-cell reconstitution after alpha-beta-depleted transplantation in children. There are many counts of this clonotype. Antigen unknown. Broader study findings: Diversity and T-cell counts at one year after transplant derived mostly from new T cells. Where some patients showed high TCRbeta diversity at day 60, it came from recipient T cells and thymic progenitors that had survived. Several hundred graft clones that had expanded were reportedly the source of alpha-beta T cells about two months after transplant.

The authors prepared the TCRbeta library with unique molecular identifiers. From the PCR reads, TCRdb called clonotypes with MiXCR, one entry per CDR3 protein. Of 240,000 or so distinct CDR3 sequences listed, around 7.5% are singletons. The V gene lost 2 bases and the J gene lost 4 bases, with 11 bases spanning the gap. CDR3 size: 14 residues. Germline lookup yields CDR1 SGHTA and CDR2 FQGTGA. Source: PBMCs, mostly from graft donor cells, taken 180 days after TCRalphabeta/CD19-depleted stem cell transplant. The chain has TRBV7-3 and TRBJ2-5; weak D call: TRBD2 (5 bases). The TCR comes from a male patient younger than 18 who had a stem cell transplant for acute lymphoblastic leukemia, so the T cells may come from the graft donor. The CDR3 loop is CASSLAGGRETQYF. The CDR3 DNA sequence: TGTGCCAGCAGCTTAGCCGGCGGGCGAGAGACCCAGTACTTC. The entire variable domain, with the rest obtained from reference TRBV7-3 and TRBJ2-5, is as follows: GAGVSQTPSNKVTEKGKYVELRCDPISGHTALYWYRQSLGQGPEFLIYFQGTGAADDSGLPNDRFFAVRPEGSVSTLKIQRTERGDSAVYLCASSLAGGRETQYFGPGTRLLVL.